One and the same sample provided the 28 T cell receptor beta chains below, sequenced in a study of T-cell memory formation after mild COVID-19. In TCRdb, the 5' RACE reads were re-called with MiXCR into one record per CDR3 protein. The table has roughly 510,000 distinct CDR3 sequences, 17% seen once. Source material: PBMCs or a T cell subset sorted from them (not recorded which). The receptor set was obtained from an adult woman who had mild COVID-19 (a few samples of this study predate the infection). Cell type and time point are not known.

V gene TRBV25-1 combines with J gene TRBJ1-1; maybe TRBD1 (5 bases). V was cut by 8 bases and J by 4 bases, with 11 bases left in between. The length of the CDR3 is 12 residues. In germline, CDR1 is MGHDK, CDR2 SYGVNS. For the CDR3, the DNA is TGTGCCAGCGGCCGGGACCGCACTGAAGCTTTCTTT. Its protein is CASGRDRTEAFF. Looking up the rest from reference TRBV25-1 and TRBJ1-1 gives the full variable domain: EADIYQTPRYLVIGTGKKITLECSQTMGHDKMYWYQQDPGMELHLIHYSYGVNSTEKGDLSSESTVSRIRTEHFPLTLESARPSHTSQYLCASGRDRTEAFFGQGTRLTVV.

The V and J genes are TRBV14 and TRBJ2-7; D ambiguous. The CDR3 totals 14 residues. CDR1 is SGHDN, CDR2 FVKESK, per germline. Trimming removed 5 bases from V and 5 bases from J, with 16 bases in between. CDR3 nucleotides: TGTGCCAGCAGCTTTGGGGTGTCACTTGACGAGCAGTACTTC. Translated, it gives CASSFGVSLDEQYF. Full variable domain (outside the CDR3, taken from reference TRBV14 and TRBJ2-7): EAGVTQFPSHSVIEKGQTVTLRCDPISGHDNLYWYRRVMGKEIKFLLHFVKESKQDESGMPNNRFLAERTGGTYSTLKVQPAELEDSGVYFCASSFGVSLDEQYFGPGTRLTVT.

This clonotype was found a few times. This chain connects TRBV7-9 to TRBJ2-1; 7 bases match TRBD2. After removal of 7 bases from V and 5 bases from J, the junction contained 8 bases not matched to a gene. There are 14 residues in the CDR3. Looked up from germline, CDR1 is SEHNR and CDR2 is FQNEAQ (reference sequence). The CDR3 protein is CASKAGGINNEQFF. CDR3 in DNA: TGTGCCAGCAAGGCCGGGGGGATAAACAATGAGCAGTTCTTC.

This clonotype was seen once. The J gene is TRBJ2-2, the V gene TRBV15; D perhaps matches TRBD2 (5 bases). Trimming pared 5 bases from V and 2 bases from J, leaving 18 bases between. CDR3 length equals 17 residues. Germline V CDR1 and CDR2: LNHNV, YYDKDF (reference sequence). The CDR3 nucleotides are TGTGCCACCAGCCCCCCCTGGGAGACTACTAACACCGGGGAGCTGTTTTTT. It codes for CATSPPWETTNTGELFF.

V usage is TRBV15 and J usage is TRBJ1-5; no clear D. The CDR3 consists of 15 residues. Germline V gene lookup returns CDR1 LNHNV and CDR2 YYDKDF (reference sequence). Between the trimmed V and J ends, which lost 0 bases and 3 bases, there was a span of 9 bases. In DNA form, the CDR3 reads TGTGCCACCAGCAGAGATCTGGGCACCAATCAGCCCCAGCATTTT. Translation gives CATSRDLGTNQPQHF.

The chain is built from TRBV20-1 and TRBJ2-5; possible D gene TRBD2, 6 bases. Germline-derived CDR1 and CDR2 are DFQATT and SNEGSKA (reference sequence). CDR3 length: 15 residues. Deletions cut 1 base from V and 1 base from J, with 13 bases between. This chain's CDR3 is CSARAIGTLQETQYF. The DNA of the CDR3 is TGCAGTGCTAGAGCCATCGGGACTCTCCAAGAGACCCAGTACTTC.

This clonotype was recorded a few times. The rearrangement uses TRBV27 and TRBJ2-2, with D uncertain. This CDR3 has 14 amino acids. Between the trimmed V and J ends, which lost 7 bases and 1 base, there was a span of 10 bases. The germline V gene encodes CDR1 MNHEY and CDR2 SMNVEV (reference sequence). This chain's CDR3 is CASKWQRNTGELFF. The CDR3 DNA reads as TGTGCCAGCAAGTGGCAGAGGAACACCGGGGAGCTGTTTTTT.

Here the CDR3 reads CASSFPGSGSDEQFF. The CDR3 DNA follows: TGTGCCAGCAGCTTCCCCGGAAGCGGGAGCGATGAGCAGTTCTTC. The chain recombines TRBV7-3 with TRBJ2-1, with 8 bases identical to TRBD2. The ends lost 3 bases at V and 8 bases at J; junction bases unmatched: 9. Germline-derived CDR1 and CDR2 are SGHTA and FQGTGA. This CDR3 is 15 amino acids long.

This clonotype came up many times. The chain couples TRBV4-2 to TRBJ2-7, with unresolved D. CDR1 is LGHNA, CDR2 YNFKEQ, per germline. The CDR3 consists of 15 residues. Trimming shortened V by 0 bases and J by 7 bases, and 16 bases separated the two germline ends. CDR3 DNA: TGTGCCAGCAGCCAAGATCTAAGGCCGGCCCTGGAGCAGTACTTC. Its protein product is CASSQDLRPALEQYF.

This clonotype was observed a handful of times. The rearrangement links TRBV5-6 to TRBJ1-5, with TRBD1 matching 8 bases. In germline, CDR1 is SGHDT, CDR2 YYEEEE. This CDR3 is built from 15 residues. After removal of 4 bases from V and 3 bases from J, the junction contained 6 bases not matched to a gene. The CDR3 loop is CASSLWDRYNQPQHF. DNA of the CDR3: TGTGCCAGCAGCCTTTGGGACAGGTACAATCAGCCCCAGCATTTT.

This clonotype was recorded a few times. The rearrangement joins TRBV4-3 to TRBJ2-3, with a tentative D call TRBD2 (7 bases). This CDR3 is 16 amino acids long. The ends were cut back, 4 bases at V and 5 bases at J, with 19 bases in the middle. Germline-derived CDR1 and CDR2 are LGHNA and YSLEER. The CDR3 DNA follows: TGCGCCAGCAGCCTCCTCAGGGAGGGGGGGAAAGATACGCAGTATTTT. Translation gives CASSLLREGGKDTQYF.

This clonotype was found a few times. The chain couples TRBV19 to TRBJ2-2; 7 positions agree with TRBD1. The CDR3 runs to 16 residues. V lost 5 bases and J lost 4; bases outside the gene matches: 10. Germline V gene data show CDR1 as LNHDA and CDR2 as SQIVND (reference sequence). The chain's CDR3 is CASSASTGIVTGELFF. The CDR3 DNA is TGTGCCAGTAGTGCATCGACAGGGATTGTCACCGGGGAGCTGTTTTTT. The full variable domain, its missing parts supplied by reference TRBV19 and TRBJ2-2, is DGGITQSPKYLFRKEGQNVTLSCEQNLNHDAMYWYRQDPGQGLRLIYYSQIVNDFQKGDIAEGYSVSREKKESFPLTVTSAQKNPTAFYLCASSASTGIVTGELFFGEGSRLTVL.

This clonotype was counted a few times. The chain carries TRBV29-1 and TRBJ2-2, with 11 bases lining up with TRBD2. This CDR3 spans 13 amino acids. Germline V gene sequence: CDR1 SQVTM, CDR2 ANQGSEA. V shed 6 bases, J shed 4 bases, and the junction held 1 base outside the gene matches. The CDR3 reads CSVGTSGTGELFF. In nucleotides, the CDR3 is TGCAGCGTGGGGACTAGCGGCACCGGGGAGCTGTTTTTT.

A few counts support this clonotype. CDR3 sequence (DNA): TGTGCCAGCAGCCAACAGATCTACACTGAAGCTTTCTTT. It translates to CASSQQIYTEAFF. This sequence joins TRBV14 and TRBJ1-1, with unresolved D. CDR1 SGHDN and CDR2 FVKESK come from the germline V gene. V dropped 2 bases and J dropped 3 bases, with 7 bases sitting between them. This CDR3 region has 13 residues.

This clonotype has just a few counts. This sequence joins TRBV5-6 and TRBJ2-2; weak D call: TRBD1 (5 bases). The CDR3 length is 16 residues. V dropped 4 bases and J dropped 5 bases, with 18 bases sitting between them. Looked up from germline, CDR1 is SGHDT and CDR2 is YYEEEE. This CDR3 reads CASSRRYRAGTGELFF. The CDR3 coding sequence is TGTGCCAGCAGCAGAAGATACAGAGCAGGGACCGGGGAGCTGTTTTTT.

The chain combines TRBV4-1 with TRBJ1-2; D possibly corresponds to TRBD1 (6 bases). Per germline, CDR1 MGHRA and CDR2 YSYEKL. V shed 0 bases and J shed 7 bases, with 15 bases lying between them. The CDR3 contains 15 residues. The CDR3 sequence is CASSQDPGALLGYTF. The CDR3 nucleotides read TGCGCCAGCAGCCAAGATCCGGGGGCGCTTCTTGGCTACACCTTC.

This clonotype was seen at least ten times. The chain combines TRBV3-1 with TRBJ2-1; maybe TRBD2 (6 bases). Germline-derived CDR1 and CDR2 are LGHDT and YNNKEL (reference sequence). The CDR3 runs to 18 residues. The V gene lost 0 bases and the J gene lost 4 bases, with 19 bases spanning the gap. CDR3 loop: CASSQERLSGERYNEQFF. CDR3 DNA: TGTGCCAGCAGCCAAGAAAGGTTATCGGGGGAGAGGTACAATGAGCAGTTCTTC.

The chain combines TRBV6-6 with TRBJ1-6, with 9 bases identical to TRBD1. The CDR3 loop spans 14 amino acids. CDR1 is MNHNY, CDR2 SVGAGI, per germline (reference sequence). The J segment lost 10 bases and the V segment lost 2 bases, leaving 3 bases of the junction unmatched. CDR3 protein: CASSYDRGKSPLHF. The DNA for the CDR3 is TGTGCCAGCAGTTACGACAGGGGGAAATCACCCCTCCACTTT.

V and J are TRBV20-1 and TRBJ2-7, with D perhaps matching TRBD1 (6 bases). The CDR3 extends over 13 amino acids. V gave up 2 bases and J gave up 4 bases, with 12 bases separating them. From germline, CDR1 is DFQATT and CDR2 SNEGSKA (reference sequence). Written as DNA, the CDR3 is TGCAGTGCTAGAAGGCCACAGGGATACGAGCAGTACTTC. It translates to CSARRPQGYEQYF.

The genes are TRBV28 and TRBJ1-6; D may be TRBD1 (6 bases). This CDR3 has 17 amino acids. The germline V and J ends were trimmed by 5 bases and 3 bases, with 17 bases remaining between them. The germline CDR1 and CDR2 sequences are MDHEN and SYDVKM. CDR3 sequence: CASSPGTPRVYNSPLHF. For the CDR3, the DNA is TGTGCCAGCAGTCCCGGGACACCTCGGGTCTATAATTCACCCCTCCACTTT.

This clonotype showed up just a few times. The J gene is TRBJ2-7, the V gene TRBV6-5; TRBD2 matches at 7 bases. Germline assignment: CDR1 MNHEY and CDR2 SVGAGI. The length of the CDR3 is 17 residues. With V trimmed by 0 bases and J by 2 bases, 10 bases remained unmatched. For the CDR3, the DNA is TGTGCCAGCAGTTACTCCCCCCTGGCTAGCGGTACCTACGAGCAGTACTTC. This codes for CASSYSPLASGTYEQYF.

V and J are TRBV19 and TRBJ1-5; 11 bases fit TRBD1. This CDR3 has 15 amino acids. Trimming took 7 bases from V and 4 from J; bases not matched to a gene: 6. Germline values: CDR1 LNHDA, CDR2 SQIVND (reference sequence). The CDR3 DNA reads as TGTGCCAGTACCGTGGGGACAGGGGGTAATCAGCCCCAGCATTTT. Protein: CASTVGTGGNQPQHF.

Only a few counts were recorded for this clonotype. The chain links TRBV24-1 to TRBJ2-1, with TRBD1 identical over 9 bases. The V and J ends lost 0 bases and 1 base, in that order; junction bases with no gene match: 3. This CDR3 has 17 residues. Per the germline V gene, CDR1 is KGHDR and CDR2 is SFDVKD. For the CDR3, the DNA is TGTGCCACCAGTGATTTGGGGACAGGGCTTTCCTACAATGAGCAGTTCTTC. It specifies CATSDLGTGLSYNEQFF.

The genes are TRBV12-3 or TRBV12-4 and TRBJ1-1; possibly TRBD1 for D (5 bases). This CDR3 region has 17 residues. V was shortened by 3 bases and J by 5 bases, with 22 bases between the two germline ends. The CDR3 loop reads CASSFRFTPRGGTEAFF. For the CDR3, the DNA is TGTGCCAGCAGTTTTAGGTTTACACCTCGCGGGGGAACTGAAGCTTTCTTT.

The CDR3 reads CASSEYGSMNTEAFF. The CDR3 DNA is TGTGCCAGCAGTGAATACGGGAGCATGAACACTGAAGCTTTCTTT. The V and J genes are TRBV12-3 or TRBV12-4 and TRBJ1-1; D unclear. V shed 5 bases and J shed 0 bases, with 13 bases lying between them. CDR3 size: 15 residues.

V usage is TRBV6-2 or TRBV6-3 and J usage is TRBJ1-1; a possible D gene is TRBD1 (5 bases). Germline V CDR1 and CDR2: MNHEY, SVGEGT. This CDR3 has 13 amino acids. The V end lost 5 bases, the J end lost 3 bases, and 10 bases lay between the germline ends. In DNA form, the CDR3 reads TGTGCCAGCAGTCTGACAGCTGACACTGAAGCTTTCTTT. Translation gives CASSLTADTEAFF.

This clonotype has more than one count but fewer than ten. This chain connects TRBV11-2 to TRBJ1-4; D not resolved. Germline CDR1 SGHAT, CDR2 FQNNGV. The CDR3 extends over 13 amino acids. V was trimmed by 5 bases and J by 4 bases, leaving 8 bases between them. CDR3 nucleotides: TGTGCCAGCAGCCGGGGAGTTAATGAAAAACTGTTTTTT. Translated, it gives CASSRGVNEKLFF. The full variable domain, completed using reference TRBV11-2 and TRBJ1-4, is EAGVAQSPRYKIIEKRQSVAFWCNPISGHATLYWYQQILGQGPKLLIQFQNNGVVDDSQLPKDRFSAERLKGVDSTLKIQPAKLEDSAVYLCASSRGVNEKLFFGSGTQLSVL.

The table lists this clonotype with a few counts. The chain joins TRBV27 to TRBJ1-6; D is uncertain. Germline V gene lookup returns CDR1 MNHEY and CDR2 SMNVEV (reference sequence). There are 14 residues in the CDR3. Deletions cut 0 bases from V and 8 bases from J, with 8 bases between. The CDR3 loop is CASSLSVRYSPLHF. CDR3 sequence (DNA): TGTGCCAGCAGTTTATCGGTCAGGTATTCACCCCTCCACTTT.